The next 17 T cell receptor beta chains were all read from a single sample in a study of T cell responses to AZD1222 COVID-19 vaccine. Assay: immunoSEQ multiplex PCR; the TCRdb copy retains only in-frame clones and omits some. The sample comprises roughly 140,000 clones, 93% of which are singletons, and approximately 12% rests with the top ten. The sequencing here drew on peripheral blood, taken after recovery from COVID-19. These receptors came from an adult who had recovered from COVID-19.

This clone has more than one count but fewer than ten. V and J are TRBV7-9 and TRBJ2-3, with no clear D. Trimming removed 5 bases from V and 5 bases from J, with 11 bases in between. CDR3 length equals 13 residues. CDR1 and CDR2 from the germline V gene are SEHNR and FQNEAQ (reference sequence). This CDR3 is CASSRWEGDTQYF. The DNA for the CDR3 is TGTGCCAGCAGCCGTTGGGAAGGAGATACGCAGTATTTT.

The chain employs TRBV6-5 and TRBJ1-1, with D uncertain. CDR3 length: 11 residues. The V gene's germline CDR1 is MNHEY and CDR2 SVGAGI. V was pared by 5 bases and J by 3 bases, with 4 bases between. In DNA, the CDR3 is TGTGCCAGCAGTCGGGACACTGAAGCTTTCTTT. Translated: CASSRDTEAFF.

The chain couples TRBV23-1 to TRBJ1-1; D is possibly TRBD1 (6 bases). TRBV23-1 is an ORF, with its function uncertain. There are 19 residues in the CDR3. Trimming took off 0 bases at V and 1 base at J, with 21 bases between the two ends. CDR3 region: CASSQSSRGAEPRNTEAFF. CDR3 DNA: TGCGCCAGCAGTCAATCCTCTAGGGGGGCCGAACCGAGGAACACTGAAGCTTTCTTT.

The V call is TRBV27, the J call TRBJ1-6; 7 nucleotides match TRBD1. Per the germline V gene, CDR1 is MNHEY and CDR2 is SMNVEV (reference sequence). With 3 bases clipped from V and 7 bases from J, the junction kept 6 bases outside the gene matches. This CDR3 is 15 amino acids long. CDR3 coding DNA: TGTGCCAGCAGTTTTTGGACAGGAGGCAATTCACCCCTCCACTTT. Protein: CASSFWTGGNSPLHF.

The V and J genes are TRBV7-2 and TRBJ2-7; D possibly uses TRBD1 or TRBD2 (5 bases each). CDR1 SGHTA and CDR2 FQGNSA come from the germline V gene. The CDR3 covers 16 residues. The ends were cut back, 1 base at V and 4 bases at J, with 17 bases in the middle. CDR3 sequence reads: CASSLVGSGRAYEQYF. The DNA of the CDR3 is TGTGCCAGCAGCTTAGTGGGGTCGGGGCGGGCTTACGAGCAGTACTTC.

This rearrangement joins TRBV13 to TRBJ1-5, with D possibly being TRBD1 (5 bases). The CDR3 covers 17 residues. Looked up from germline, CDR1 is PRHDT and CDR2 is FYEKMQ (reference sequence). With 4 bases removed from V and 0 bases from J, the gap between germline ends came to 16 bases. The CDR3, as DNA: TGTGCCAGCAGCTCCGGGGCCGGGACCGCTAGCAATCAGCCCCAGCATTTT. Protein product: CASSSGAGTASNQPQHF.

This chain's CDR3 is CASSPPDLNEQFF. The CDR3 DNA reads TGTGCCAGCTCACCACCGGACTTAAATGAGCAGTTCTTC. The V call is TRBV18, the J call TRBJ2-1, with D perhaps matching TRBD2 (5 bases). There are 13 residues in the CDR3. Trimming cost V 0 bases and J 7 bases, with 7 bases left between them. Germline assignment: CDR1 KGHSH and CDR2 LQKENI.

Only one count was recorded for this clone. The CDR3 region has the DNA TGTGCCAGTAGTATGGGGACAGGGGGCTTTGGACTGGCCTACGAGCAGTACTTC. It encodes CASSMGTGGFGLAYEQYF. The chain joins TRBV19 to TRBJ2-7, with 12 bases lining up with TRBD1. There are 18 residues in the CDR3. CDR1 and CDR2 (germline): LNHDA, SQIVND (reference sequence). The J segment lost 2 bases and the V segment lost 3 bases, leaving 11 bases of the junction unmatched.

The CDR3 DNA reads TGTGCCAGTAGTATCGGGGCAGGGCCAGGGGAGCAGTACTTC. It codes for CASSIGAGPGEQYF. The chain has TRBV19 and TRBJ2-7; D is tentatively TRBD1 or TRBD2 (5 bases each). The V and J ends lost 3 bases and 7 bases respectively, with 16 bases between them. Per the germline V gene, CDR1 is LNHDA and CDR2 is SQIVND (reference sequence). This CDR3 spans 14 amino acids.

The rearrangement uses TRBV7-3 and TRBJ1-1; D not certain. The germline V gene has CDR1 SGHTA and CDR2 FQGTGA. The CDR3 totals 15 residues. V was pared by 2 bases and J by 3 bases, with 13 bases between. The CDR3 loop reads CASSLGLGPYTEAFF. The CDR3 DNA follows: TGTGCCAGCAGCTTAGGGCTCGGGCCTTACACTGAAGCTTTCTTT.

The rearrangement joins TRBV10-3 to TRBJ1-5; D ambiguous. V shed 8 bases and J shed 6 bases, with 14 bases lying between them. This CDR3 contains 13 residues. Germline lookup yields CDR1 ENHRY and CDR2 SYGVKD. CDR3 DNA: TGTGCCATCTCGGTCGGGGAAGGTCAGCCCCAGCATTTT. This gives the protein CAISVGEGQPQHF.

This sequence joins TRBV15 and TRBJ2-7; the match to TRBD2 covers 12 bases. The CDR3 runs to 15 residues. Trimming took 1 base from V and 4 from J; bases not matched to a gene: 2. Germline loops: CDR1 LNHNV, CDR2 YYDKDF (reference sequence). CDR3 in DNA: TGTGCCACCAGCAGAGGGACTAGCGGGAATTACGAGCAGTACTTC. It yields the protein CATSRGTSGNYEQYF. Supplemented by reference TRBV15 and TRBJ2-7, the full variable domain reads DAMVIQNPRYQVTQFGKPVTLSCSQTLNHNVMYWYQQKSSQAPKLLFHYYDKDFNNEADTPDNFQSRRPNTSFCFLDIRSPGLGDTAMYLCATSRGTSGNYEQYFGPGTRLTVT.

The gene calls are TRBV7-3 and TRBJ2-6; D ambiguous. CDR3 length: 13 residues. The germline V gene encodes CDR1 SGHTA and CDR2 FQGTGA. V dropped 3 bases and J dropped 4 bases, with 4 bases sitting between them. Here the CDR3 reads CASSLEGANVLTF. The CDR3, as DNA: TGTGCCAGCAGCTTGGAAGGGGCCAACGTCCTGACTTTC. The entire variable domain, with the rest obtained from reference TRBV7-3 and TRBJ2-6, is as follows: GAGVSQTPSNKVTEKGKYVELRCDPISGHTALYWYRQSLGQGPEFLIYFQGTGAADDSGLPNDRFFAVRPEGSVSTLKIQRTERGDSAVYLCASSLEGANVLTFGAGSRLTVL.

This chain uses TRBV19 with TRBJ2-5; TRBD1 agrees at 12 bases. The V gene's germline CDR1 is LNHDA and CDR2 SQIVND (reference sequence). V dropped 6 bases and J dropped 7; count of bases not matched to a gene: 0. This CDR3 has 12 residues. The CDR3 DNA reads TGTGCCAGTAGGGGACAGGGGGCGACCCAGTACTTC. Its protein is CASRGQGATQYF. The full variable domain, its missing parts supplied by reference TRBV19 and TRBJ2-5, is DGGITQSPKYLFRKEGQNVTLSCEQNLNHDAMYWYRQDPGQGLRLIYYSQIVNDFQKGDIAEGYSVSREKKESFPLTVTSAQKNPTAFYLCASRGQGATQYFGPGTRLLVL.

V and J are TRBV5-4 and TRBJ2-6; TRBD1 might be the D (5 bases). V was shortened by 1 base and J by 0 bases, with 14 bases between the two germline ends. Germline V CDR1 and CDR2: SGHNT, YYREEE (reference sequence). CDR3 size: 18 residues. The CDR3 region is CASSLRQGILSGANVLTF. The DNA of the CDR3 is TGTGCCAGCAGCTTGAGGCAGGGAATTCTCTCTGGGGCCAACGTCCTGACTTTC.

The chain links TRBV11-2 to TRBJ1-2; TRBD1 matches at 10 bases. Trimming removed 7 bases from V and 8 bases from J; junction bases left unmatched: 13. This CDR3 comprises 15 residues. Germline V gene sequence: CDR1 SGHAT, CDR2 FQNNGV. DNA of the CDR3: TGTGCCAGCAACCCTCAGACAGGGGGCGAAGAGGGCTACACCTTC. This codes for CASNPQTGGEEGYTF.

The chain uses TRBV10-3 and TRBJ2-1; the D is unclear. The CDR3 contains 15 residues. Per the germline V gene, CDR1 is ENHRY and CDR2 is SYGVKD. V lost 6 bases and J 1 base, leaving 13 bases between the germline ends. The DNA for the CDR3 is TGTGCCATCAGCCCTGCTTCGGTTTCCTACAATGAGCAGTTCTTC. The encoded protein is CAISPASVSYNEQFF.